This T cell receptor (beta chain) was recovered during a study of graft-versus-host responses after intestinal transplantation. Here immunoSEQ multiplex PCR was the method, and the copy in TCRdb shows in-frame clones only, minus some. The sample includes about 12,000 clones, about four fifths of them seen just once. CDR3 length: 15 residues. V was pared by 4 bases and J by 3 bases, with 6 bases of the junction left unmatched. Looked up from germline, CDR1 is SGDLS and CDR2 is YYNGEE. The clonotype comes from a human patient who received an intestinal transplant, so some T cells may come from the graft donor. The chain recombines TRBV9 with TRBJ2-3; 9 positions match TRBD2. Sequenced material: PBMCs, taken roughly 130 days after transplant. In DNA form, the CDR3 reads TGTGCCAGCAGCTCGCGGGGGGGAAGTACAGATACGCAGTATTTT. The encoded protein is CASSSRGGSTDTQYF. Complete variable domain (other parts from reference TRBV9 and TRBJ2-3): DSGVTQTPKHLITATGQRVTLRCSPRSGDLSVYWYQQSLDQGLQFLIQYYNGEERAKGNILERFSAQQFPDLHSELNLSSLELGDSALYFCASSSRGGSTDTQYFGPGTRLTVL.